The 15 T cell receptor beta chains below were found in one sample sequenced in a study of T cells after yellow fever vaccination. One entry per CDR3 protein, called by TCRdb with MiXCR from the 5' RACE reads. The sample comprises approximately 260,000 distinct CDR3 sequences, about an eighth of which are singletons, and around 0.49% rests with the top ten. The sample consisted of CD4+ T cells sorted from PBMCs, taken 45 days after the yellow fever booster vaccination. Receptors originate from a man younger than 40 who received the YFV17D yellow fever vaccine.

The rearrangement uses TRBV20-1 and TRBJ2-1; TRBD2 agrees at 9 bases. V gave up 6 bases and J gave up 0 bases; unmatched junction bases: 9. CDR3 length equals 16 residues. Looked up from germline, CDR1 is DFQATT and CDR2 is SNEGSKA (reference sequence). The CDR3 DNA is TGCAGTGCAAATCCCCATAGCGGGAGCTCCTACAATGAGCAGTTCTTC. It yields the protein CSANPHSGSSYNEQFF.

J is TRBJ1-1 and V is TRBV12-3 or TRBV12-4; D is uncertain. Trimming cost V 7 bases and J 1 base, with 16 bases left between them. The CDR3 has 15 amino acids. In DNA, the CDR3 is TGTGCCAGCATCGCAAATCATTCCCCGAACACTGAAGCTTTCTTT. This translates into CASIANHSPNTEAFF.

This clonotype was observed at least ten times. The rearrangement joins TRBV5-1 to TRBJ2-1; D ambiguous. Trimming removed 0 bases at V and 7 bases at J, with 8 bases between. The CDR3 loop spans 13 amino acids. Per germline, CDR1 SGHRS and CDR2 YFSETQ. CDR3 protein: CASSLAMRNEQFF. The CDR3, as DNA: TGCGCCAGCAGCTTGGCAATGCGGAATGAGCAGTTCTTC.

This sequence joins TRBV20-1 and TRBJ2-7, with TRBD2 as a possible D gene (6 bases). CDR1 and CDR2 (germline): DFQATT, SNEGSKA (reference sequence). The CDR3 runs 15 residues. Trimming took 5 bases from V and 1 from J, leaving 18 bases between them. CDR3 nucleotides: TGCAGTGCTTCGAGAGTGGTAGCGGCTTCCTACGAGCAGTACTTC. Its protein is CSASRVVAASYEQYF.

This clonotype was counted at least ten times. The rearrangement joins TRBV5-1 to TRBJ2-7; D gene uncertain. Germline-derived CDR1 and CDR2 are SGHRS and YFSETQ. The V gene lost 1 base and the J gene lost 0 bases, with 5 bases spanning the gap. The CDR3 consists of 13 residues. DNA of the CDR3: TGCGCCAGCAGCTTGCGGGTCTCCTACGAGCAGTACTTC. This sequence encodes CASSLRVSYEQYF.

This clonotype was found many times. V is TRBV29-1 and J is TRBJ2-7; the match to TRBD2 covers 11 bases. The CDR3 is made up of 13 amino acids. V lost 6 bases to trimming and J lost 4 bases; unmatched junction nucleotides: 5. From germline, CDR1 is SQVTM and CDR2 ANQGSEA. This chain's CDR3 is CSVGTSGVYEQYF. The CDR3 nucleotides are TGCAGCGTGGGGACTAGCGGCGTTTACGAGCAGTACTTC.

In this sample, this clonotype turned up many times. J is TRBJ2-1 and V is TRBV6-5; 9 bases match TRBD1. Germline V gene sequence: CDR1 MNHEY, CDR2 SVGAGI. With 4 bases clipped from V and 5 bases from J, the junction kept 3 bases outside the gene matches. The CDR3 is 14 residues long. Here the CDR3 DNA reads TGTGCCAGCAGTTGGGACAGGGAGGACAATGAGCAGTTCTTC. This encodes CASSWDREDNEQFF.

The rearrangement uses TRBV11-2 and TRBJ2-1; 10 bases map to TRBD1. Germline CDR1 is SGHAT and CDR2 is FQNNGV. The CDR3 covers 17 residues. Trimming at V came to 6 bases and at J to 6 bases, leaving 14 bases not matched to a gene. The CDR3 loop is CASRGTRRDRGVNEQFF. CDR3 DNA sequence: TGTGCCAGCAGGGGGACCCGACGGGACAGGGGTGTCAATGAGCAGTTCTTC.

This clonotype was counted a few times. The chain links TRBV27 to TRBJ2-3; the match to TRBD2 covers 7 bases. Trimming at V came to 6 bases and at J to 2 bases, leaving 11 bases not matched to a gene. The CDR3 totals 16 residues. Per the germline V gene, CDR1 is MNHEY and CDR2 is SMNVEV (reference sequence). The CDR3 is CASSPQTSVVTDTQYF. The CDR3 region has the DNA TGTGCCAGCAGCCCCCAAACTAGCGTGGTCACAGATACGCAGTATTTT.

The CDR3 reads CAMGPGPLCEQYF. The CDR3 DNA follows: TGTGCCATGGGCCCCGGGCCCCTCTGCGAGCAGTACTTC. The V and J genes are TRBV5-6 and TRBJ2-7; D call uncertain. Germline CDR1 is SGHDT and CDR2 is YYEEEE. This CDR3 spans 13 amino acids. Deletions cut 9 bases from V and 6 bases from J, with 19 bases between.

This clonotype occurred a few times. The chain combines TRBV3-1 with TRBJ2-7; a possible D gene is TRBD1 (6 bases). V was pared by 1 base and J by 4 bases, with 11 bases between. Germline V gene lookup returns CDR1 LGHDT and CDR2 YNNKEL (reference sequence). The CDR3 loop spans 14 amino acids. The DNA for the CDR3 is TGTGCCAGCAGCCAAGGGGACACCTATTACGAGCAGTACTTC. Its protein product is CASSQGDTYYEQYF.

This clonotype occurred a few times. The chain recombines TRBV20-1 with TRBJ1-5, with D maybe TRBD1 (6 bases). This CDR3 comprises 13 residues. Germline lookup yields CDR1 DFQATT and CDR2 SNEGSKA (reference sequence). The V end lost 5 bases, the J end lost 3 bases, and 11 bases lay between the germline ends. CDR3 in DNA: TGCAGTGCTCCGACAGGCCCCAATCAGCCCCAGCATTTT. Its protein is CSAPTGPNQPQHF.

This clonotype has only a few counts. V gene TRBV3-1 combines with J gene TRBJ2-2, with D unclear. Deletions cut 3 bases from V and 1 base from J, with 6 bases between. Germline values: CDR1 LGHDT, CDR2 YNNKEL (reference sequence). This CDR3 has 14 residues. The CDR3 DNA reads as TGTGCCAGCAGCCATCTGGGGAACACCGGGGAGCTGTTTTTT. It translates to CASSHLGNTGELFF. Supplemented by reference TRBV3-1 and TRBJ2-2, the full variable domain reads DTAVSQTPKYLVTQMGNDKSIKCEQNLGHDTMYWYKQDSKKFLKIMFSYNNKELIINETVPNRFSPKSPDKAHLNLHINSLELGDSAVYFCASSHLGNTGELFFGEGSRLTVL.

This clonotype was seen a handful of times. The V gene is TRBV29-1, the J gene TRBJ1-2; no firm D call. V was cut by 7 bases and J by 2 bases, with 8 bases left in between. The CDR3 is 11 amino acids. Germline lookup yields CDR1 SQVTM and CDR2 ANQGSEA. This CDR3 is CSGVGNYGYTF. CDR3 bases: TGCAGCGGAGTGGGGAACTATGGCTACACCTTC.

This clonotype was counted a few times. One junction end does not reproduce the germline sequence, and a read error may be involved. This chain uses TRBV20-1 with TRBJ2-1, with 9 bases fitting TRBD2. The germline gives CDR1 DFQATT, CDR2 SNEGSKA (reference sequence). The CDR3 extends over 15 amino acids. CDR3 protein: CCARPPSGNYNEQFF. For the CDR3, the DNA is TGCTGTGCTAGGCCCCCTAGCGGGAATTACAATGAGCAGTTCTTC.